The T cell receptor (beta chain) under discussion was sequenced for a study of blood T cell repertoires in COVID-19. In the source study's methods: Estimation of nucleated cell counts was performed using reference gene primer amplification. The table came from immunoSEQ multiplex PCR; TCRdb's copy has only in-frame clones and leaves some out. The DNA was the basis for D and trimming; V, J and clone size are from that table. The sample consists of approximately 150,000 clones, 75% to 85% of them appearing once. Germline V lookup: CDR1 MDHEN, CDR2 SYDVKM. This CDR3 is 11 amino acids long. V shed 7 bases and J 7 bases; nucleotides not matched to a gene: 3.

The chain links TRBV28 to TRBJ1-2; 7 nucleotides match TRBD1. Sequenced input: PBMCs or T cells enriched from blood (not recorded which). The sequence derives from a man aged 50-59 years who had recovered from COVID-19. The CDR3 DNA reads TGTGCCAGCACTACAGGGGTTGGCTACACCTTC. Residues: CASTTGVGYTF.